This is a list of T cell receptor beta chains from one sample in a study of OX40 agonist ivuxolimab in advanced cancers. Sequenced by immunoSEQ multiplex PCR; TCRdb stores in-frame clones only, minus some. The sample shows about 48,000 clones, about nine tenths of them seen only once. The sample here was CD4+ or CD8+ T cells sorted from blood, taken in a trial of the OX40 agonist ivuxolimab. Every receptor here comes from an adult with an advanced solid tumor such as melanoma, head and neck, liver or kidney cancer. CDR3s include the opening cysteine and the closing phenylalanine or tryptophan. Each record gives: clone size, V gene, D gene, J gene, CDR3 protein, CDR3 DNA. D genes are given only for firm matches. The size entry is marked missing in some rows and otherwise reads once, few, many or a size class.

clone_size: NA
v_call: TRBV19
d_call: NA
j_call: TRBJ1-1
cdr3_aa: CASSLGRNTEAFF
cdr3_nt: TGTGCCAGTAGTTTGGGGAGGAACACTGAAGCTTTCTTT

clone_size: NA
v_call: TRBV9
d_call: NA
j_call: TRBJ2-7
cdr3_aa: CASSLSSYEQYF
cdr3_nt: TGTGCCAGCAGCCTCAGCTCCTACGAGCAGTACTTC

clone_size: NA
v_call: TRBV19
d_call: NA
j_call: TRBJ1-1
cdr3_aa: CASSPGNPDTEAFF
cdr3_nt: TGTGCCAGTAGTCCAGGGAATCCGGACACTGAAGCTTTCTTT

clone_size: NA
v_call: TRBV13
d_call: NA
j_call: TRBJ2-7
cdr3_aa: CASNLAGAGSHEQYF
cdr3_nt: TGTGCCAGCAACCTTGCTGGGGCGGGGTCCCACGAGCAGTACTTC

clone_size: few
v_call: TRBV18
d_call: TRBD1
j_call: TRBJ1-2
cdr3_aa: CASSRAGTGDGYTF
cdr3_nt: TGTGCCAGCTCACGTGCCGGGACAGGGGATGGCTACACCTTC

clone_size: NA
v_call: TRBV9
d_call: NA
j_call: TRBJ1-3
cdr3_aa: CASSVDGASGNTIYF
cdr3_nt: TGTGCCAGCAGCGTAGACGGAGCCTCTGGAAACACCATATATTTT

clone_size: once
v_call: TRBV14
d_call: NA
j_call: TRBJ2-4
cdr3_aa: CASSQDGTQLAKNIQYF
cdr3_nt: TGTGCCAGCAGCCAAGACGGGACTCAACTAGCCAAAAACATTCAGTACTTC

clone_size: NA
v_call: TRBV7-9
d_call: NA
j_call: TRBJ1-2
cdr3_aa: CASSLSSEINGYTF
cdr3_nt: TGTGCCAGCAGCTTATCATCCGAGATAAATGGCTACACCTTC

clone_size: medium-sized
v_call: TRBV19
d_call: NA
j_call: TRBJ1-1
cdr3_aa: CASSIQGGTEAFF
cdr3_nt: TGTGCCAGTAGTATACAAGGGGGCACTGAAGCTTTCTTT

clone_size: NA
v_call: TRBV6-6
d_call: NA
j_call: TRBJ2-5
cdr3_aa: CASSYSVTQYF
cdr3_nt: TGTGCCAGCAGTTACTCTGTGACCCAGTACTTC

clone_size: NA
v_call: TRBV6-6
d_call: NA
j_call: TRBJ2-1
cdr3_aa: CASSYTRGPNRHEQFF
cdr3_nt: TGTGCCAGCAGTTACACCCGGGGCCCTAATCGGCATGAGCAGTTCTTC

clone_size: NA
v_call: TRBV9
d_call: TRBD2
j_call: TRBJ2-2
cdr3_aa: CASSPAGPTGELFF
cdr3_nt: TGTGCCAGCAGCCCAGCGGGGCCTACCGGGGAGCTGTTTTTT

clone_size: NA
v_call: TRBV15
d_call: TRBD2
j_call: TRBJ2-5
cdr3_aa: CATSSFGGGLETQYF
cdr3_nt: TGTGCCACCAGCTCCTTCGGCGGGGGGCTGGAGACCCAGTACTTC

clone_size: NA
v_call: TRBV13
d_call: NA
j_call: TRBJ2-5
cdr3_aa: CASSSRVEETQYF
cdr3_nt: TGTGCCAGCAGCTCTAGGGTAGAGGAGACCCAGTACTTC

clone_size: NA
v_call: TRBV2
d_call: NA
j_call: TRBJ2-1
cdr3_aa: CASSEGLNEQFF
cdr3_nt: TGTGCCAGCAGTGAGGGTCTCAATGAGCAGTTCTTC

clone_size: once
v_call: TRBV5-1
d_call: NA
j_call: TRBJ2-7
cdr3_aa: CASSSTVDYEQYF
cdr3_nt: TGCGCCAGCAGCTCGACAGTTGACTACGAGCAGTACTTC

clone_size: NA
v_call: TRBV19
d_call: NA
j_call: TRBJ1-3
cdr3_aa: CASSIWGTGNTIYF
cdr3_nt: TGTGCCAGTAGTATATGGGGGACTGGAAACACCATATATTTT

clone_size: NA
v_call: TRBV10-3
d_call: TRBD1
j_call: TRBJ1-2
cdr3_aa: CAIKGTGGQNGYTF
cdr3_nt: TGTGCCATCAAAGGGACAGGGGGACAGAATGGCTACACCTTC

clone_size: NA
v_call: TRBV7-8
d_call: NA
j_call: TRBJ2-3
cdr3_aa: CASSLVRAGFSTDTQYF
cdr3_nt: TGTGCCAGCAGCTTAGTAAGGGCGGGGTTCAGCACAGATACGCAGTATTTT

clone_size: once
v_call: TRBV11-2
d_call: NA
j_call: TRBJ2-3
cdr3_aa: CASSSIPTDTQYF
cdr3_nt: TGTGCCAGCAGCTCCATTCCTACTGATACGCAGTATTTT

clone_size: NA
v_call: TRBV19
d_call: NA
j_call: TRBJ2-3
cdr3_aa: CASTTNGADTQYF
cdr3_nt: TGTGCCAGTACCACGAATGGGGCAGATACGCAGTATTTT

clone_size: NA
v_call: TRBV10-2
d_call: TRBD1
j_call: TRBJ2-2
cdr3_aa: CASSDVRGQGGRPGELFF
cdr3_nt: TGCGCCAGCAGTGACGTCAGAGGACAGGGCGGCAGGCCCGGGGAGCTGTTTTTT

clone_size: NA
v_call: TRBV4-1
d_call: TRBD2
j_call: TRBJ2-3
cdr3_aa: CASSQEGGGGTDTQYF
cdr3_nt: TGCGCCAGCAGCCAAGAGGGCGGGGGGGGCACAGATACGCAGTATTTT

clone_size: NA
v_call: TRBV28
d_call: TRBD1
j_call: TRBJ1-1
cdr3_aa: CASSLLGQGGVEAFF
cdr3_nt: TGTGCCAGCAGTCTCCTCGGGCAGGGGGGGGTTGAAGCTTTCTTT

clone_size: once
v_call: TRBV4-2
d_call: NA
j_call: TRBJ1-3
cdr3_aa: CASSQVGSGNTIYF
cdr3_nt: TGTGCCAGCAGCCAAGTGGGTTCTGGAAACACCATATATTTT

clone_size: NA
v_call: TRBV27
d_call: NA
j_call: TRBJ1-6
cdr3_aa: CASSLGPFSPLHF
cdr3_nt: TGTGCCAGCAGTTTAGGGCCGTTCTCACCCCTCCACTTT

clone_size: NA
v_call: TRBV6-5
d_call: TRBD1
j_call: TRBJ2-2
cdr3_aa: CASSYLRGNGGELFF
cdr3_nt: TGTGCCAGCAGTTACCTCAGGGGGAATGGCGGGGAGCTGTTTTTT

clone_size: NA
v_call: TRBV19
d_call: NA
j_call: TRBJ1-4
cdr3_aa: CASSIGSATNEKLFF
cdr3_nt: TGTGCCAGTAGTATCGGCAGTGCAACTAATGAAAAACTGTTTTTT

clone_size: NA
v_call: TRBV14
d_call: NA
j_call: TRBJ2-2
cdr3_aa: CASSHRGGANTGELFF
cdr3_nt: TGTGCCAGCAGCCACCGTGGGGGGGCCAACACCGGGGAGCTGTTTTTT

clone_size: NA
v_call: TRBV4-1
d_call: TRBD1
j_call: TRBJ1-5
cdr3_aa: CASSQDRGNQPQHF
cdr3_nt: TGCGCCAGCAGCCAGGACAGGGGAAATCAGCCCCAGCATTTT

clone_size: once
v_call: TRBV11-2
d_call: TRBD1
j_call: TRBJ2-3
cdr3_aa: CASSFRDRAADTQYF
cdr3_nt: TGTGCCAGCAGCTTCCGGGACAGGGCCGCAGATACGCAGTATTTT

clone_size: NA
v_call: TRBV30
d_call: TRBD2
j_call: TRBJ2-7
cdr3_aa: CAWSGMGGGEQYF
cdr3_nt: TGTGCCTGGAGTGGGATGGGGGGGGGTGAGCAGTACTTC

clone_size: once
v_call: TRBV2
d_call: NA
j_call: TRBJ1-4
cdr3_aa: CASRWTESDNEKLFF
cdr3_nt: TGTGCCAGCAGGTGGACCGAGTCAGATAATGAAAAACTGTTTTTT

clone_size: NA
v_call: TRBV15
d_call: TRBD2
j_call: TRBJ2-3
cdr3_aa: CATRPGGQDTQYF
cdr3_nt: TGTGCCACCAGACCGGGGGGGCAAGATACGCAGTATTTT

clone_size: NA
v_call: TRBV2
d_call: NA
j_call: TRBJ2-1
cdr3_aa: CASREAYEQFF
cdr3_nt: TGTGCCAGCAGGGAGGCGTATGAGCAGTTCTTC

clone_size: NA
v_call: TRBV4-1
d_call: TRBD1
j_call: TRBJ1-5
cdr3_aa: CASSQEDRGNQPQHF
cdr3_nt: TGCGCCAGCAGCCAAGAGGACAGGGGCAATCAGCCCCAGCATTTT

clone_size: NA
v_call: TRBV9
d_call: TRBD2
j_call: TRBJ2-1
cdr3_aa: CASSVDASGAYNEQFF
cdr3_nt: TGTGCCAGCAGCGTAGATGCTAGCGGGGCCTACAATGAGCAGTTCTTC

clone_size: NA
v_call: TRBV25-1
d_call: NA
j_call: TRBJ2-7
cdr3_aa: CASNSFSSYEQYF
cdr3_nt: TGTGCCAGCAACAGCTTCAGCTCCTACGAGCAGTACTTC

clone_size: NA
v_call: TRBV28
d_call: NA
j_call: TRBJ2-3
cdr3_aa: CASSFQGSSTDTQYF
cdr3_nt: TGTGCCAGCAGTTTTCAGGGCTCTAGCACAGATACGCAGTATTTT

clone_size: once
v_call: TRBV7-3
d_call: NA
j_call: TRBJ2-3
cdr3_aa: CASSLIGSTDTQYF
cdr3_nt: TGTGCCAGCAGCTTAATTGGAAGCACAGATACGCAGTATTTT

clone_size: NA
v_call: TRBV13
d_call: NA
j_call: TRBJ1-1
cdr3_aa: CASSLKGGNTEAFF
cdr3_nt: TGTGCCAGCAGCCTTAAGGGGGGAAACACTGAAGCTTTCTTT

clone_size: NA
v_call: TRBV5-1
d_call: TRBD1
j_call: TRBJ2-7
cdr3_aa: CASSLTGDYEQYF
cdr3_nt: TGCGCCAGCAGCTTAACAGGGGACTACGAGCAGTACTTC

clone_size: once
v_call: TRBV27
d_call: NA
j_call: TRBJ1-5
cdr3_aa: CASSPTGGNQPQHF
cdr3_nt: TGTGCCAGCAGTCCCACCGGGGGGAATCAGCCCCAGCATTTT

clone_size: NA
v_call: TRBV5-1
d_call: NA
j_call: TRBJ1-2
cdr3_aa: CASSYTRKGYGYTF
cdr3_nt: TGCGCCAGCAGTTACACACGGAAGGGCTATGGCTACACCTTC

clone_size: NA
v_call: TRBV28
d_call: NA
j_call: TRBJ1-2
cdr3_aa: CASETPGDYGYTF
cdr3_nt: TGTGCCAGCGAAACTCCTGGGGACTATGGCTACACCTTC

clone_size: NA
v_call: TRBV28
d_call: NA
j_call: TRBJ1-5
cdr3_aa: CATYGEYSNQPQHF
cdr3_nt: TGTGCCACCTACGGGGAGTATAGCAATCAGCCCCAGCATTTT

clone_size: NA
v_call: TRBV6-6
d_call: TRBD1
j_call: TRBJ1-2
cdr3_aa: CASSNQGQNYGYTF
cdr3_nt: TGTGCCAGCAGTAACCAGGGACAGAACTATGGCTACACCTTC

clone_size: few
v_call: TRBV9
d_call: NA
j_call: TRBJ2-1
cdr3_aa: CASSVEESPSEEQFF
cdr3_nt: TGTGCCAGCAGCGTAGAAGAGAGCCCCTCGGAGGAGCAGTTCTTC

clone_size: NA
v_call: TRBV30
d_call: TRBD1
j_call: TRBJ1-2
cdr3_aa: CAWSVGQGGHYGYTF
cdr3_nt: TGTGCCTGGAGTGTAGGTCAGGGGGGGCACTATGGCTACACCTTC

clone_size: NA
v_call: TRBV7-8
d_call: NA
j_call: TRBJ2-5
cdr3_aa: CASSVNREFARETQYF
cdr3_nt: TGTGCCAGCAGCGTAAATAGGGAATTCGCTCGGGAGACCCAGTACTTC

clone_size: NA
v_call: TRBV5-5
d_call: NA
j_call: TRBJ1-2
cdr3_aa: CASSLSSFGGYTF
cdr3_nt: TGTGCCAGCAGCTTGAGTTCCTTTGGAGGCTACACCTTC